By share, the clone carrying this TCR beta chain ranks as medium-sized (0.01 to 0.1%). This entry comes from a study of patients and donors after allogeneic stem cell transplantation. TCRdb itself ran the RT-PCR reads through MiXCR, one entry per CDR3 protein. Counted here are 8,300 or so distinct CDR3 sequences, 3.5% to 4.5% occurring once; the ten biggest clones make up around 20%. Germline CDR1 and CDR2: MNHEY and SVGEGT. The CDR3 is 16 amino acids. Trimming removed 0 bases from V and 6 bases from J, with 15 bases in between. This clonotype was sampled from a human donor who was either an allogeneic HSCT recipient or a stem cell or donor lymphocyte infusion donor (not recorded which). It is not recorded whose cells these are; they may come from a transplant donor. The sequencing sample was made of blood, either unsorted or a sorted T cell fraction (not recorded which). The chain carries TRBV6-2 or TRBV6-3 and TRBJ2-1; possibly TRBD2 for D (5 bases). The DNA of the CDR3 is TGTGCCAGCAGTTACTCGAACACGGGAACGGGCAATGAGCAGTTCTTC. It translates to CASSYSNTGTGNEQFF.